This T cell receptor (beta chain) was observed in a study of blood T cell repertoires in COVID-19. About the study: T cells, B-cell-depleted T cells, or PBMCs supplied cDNA or gDNA.

Here immunoSEQ multiplex PCR was the method, and the copy in TCRdb shows in-frame clones only, minus some. The sample lists over 60,000 clones; more than 75% were seen once. The CDR3 sequence is 14 residues long. Per germline, CDR1 KGHDR and CDR2 SFDVKD. Trimming removed 9 bases from V and 2 bases from J, with 13 bases in between. The sequencing input was peripheral blood. The chain joins TRBV24-1 to TRBJ1-5; possibly TRBD1 for D (6 bases). The source of this sequence is a man in his sixties with acute or convalescent COVID-19. The CDR3 protein is CATCDAGGNQPQHF. The CDR3 nucleotides read TGTGCCACCTGCGACGCAGGGGGCAATCAGCCCCAGCATTTT.